This T cell receptor (beta chain) was sequenced in a study of blood T cells in healthy people across ages. Findings of the study overall: Diversity estimates from one million T cells were considered underestimates. Diversity was higher, and naive CD4+ cells more numerous, in long-lived donors than in aged donors. The unsorted PBMCs prevented any conclusive comparison of naive versus antigen-experienced cells. Roughly linear declines in TCR beta diversity per million T cells occurred with age.

The CDR3 extends over 12 amino acids. Germline CDR1 is MDHEN and CDR2 is SYDVKM. About this clonotype: What it binds is unknown. Mismatch with germline at one junction end may stem from a read error.

Then a second PCR, running about 7 to 11 cycles, was carried out with a sample-barcoded 5' primer and a J-beta primer mix. TCRdb analysed the 5' RACE reads with MiXCR anew, one entry per CDR3 protein. The sample contains about 830,000 distinct CDR3 sequences, less than 80% of which appear only once. The gene calls are TRBV28 and TRBJ2-1; no reliable D call. The material sequenced was blood. The receptor was derived from a man aged 30 to 45 in good health. The CDR3 here is CATLGVFNGQFF. CDR3 nucleotide sequence: TGTGCCACCCTTGGGGTGTTCAATGGGCAGTTCTTC.